The rows below give T cell receptor beta chains drawn from one sample of a study of T-cell memory formation after mild COVID-19. TCRdb processed the 5' RACE reads anew with MiXCR; each CDR3 protein has one entry. The sample lists about 470,000 distinct CDR3 sequences; nearly 25% were seen once. Sequencing input: PBMCs or a T cell subset sorted from them (not recorded which). Every receptor here comes from an adult woman who had mild COVID-19 (a few samples of this study predate the infection). Cell type and time point are not known. Both conserved end residues are part of each CDR3. A D gene is named only where the DNA matches it firmly. Clone size appears in some rows only: once, few, many, or a class for an expanded clone.

>few|TRBJ1-5|TRBV7-9|.
CASSPGGYSNQPQHF
TGTGCCAGCAGTCCGGGGGGTTATAGCAATCAGCCCCAGCATTTT
>.|TRBJ2-1|TRBV12-3/TRBV12-4|TRBD2
CASSIPGLAVTMKQFF
TGTGCCAGCAGTATACCGGGACTAGCGGTTACAATGAAGCAGTTCTTC
>.|TRBJ2-7|TRBV7-2|.
CASSSTWRTYYEQYF
TGTGCCAGCAGCTCCACGTGGCGGACCTACTACGAGCAGTACTTC
>.|TRBJ2-1|TRBV20-1|.
CSAPRGGRGSNEQFF
TGCAGTGCTCCCCGAGGGGGGCGCGGAAGCAATGAGCAGTTCTTC
>many|TRBJ1-5|TRBV20-1|.
CSASRDSNQPQHF
TGCAGTGCCTCTCGGGACAGCAATCAGCCCCAGCATTTT
>.|TRBJ2-2|TRBV9|TRBD1
CASSPWTGNSGGELFF
TGTGCCAGCAGCCCGTGGACAGGGAATTCGGGCGGGGAGCTGTTTTTT
>few|TRBJ1-5|TRBV24-1|TRBD1
CATSGSHDRGGQPQHF
TGTGCCACCAGTGGGTCACATGACAGGGGTGGTCAGCCCCAGCATTTT
>.|TRBJ1-1|TRBV29-1|.
CSVASGLTEAFF
TGCAGCGTTGCCTCAGGGCTCACTGAAGCTTTCTTT
>few|TRBJ2-1|TRBV7-8|TRBD1
CASSHRDRVTFF
TGTGCCAGCAGCCACCGGGACAGGGTAACGTTCTTC
>.|TRBJ2-7|TRBV28|.
CASSLRQGRYEQYF
TGTGCCAGCAGTTTACGGCAGGGGCGGTACGAGCAGTACTTC
>.|TRBJ1-1|TRBV19|TRBD1
CASSVRDRGHREAFF
TGTGCCAGTAGTGTCCGGGACAGGGGGCACCGAGAAGCTTTCTTT
>many|TRBJ2-1|TRBV4-1|TRBD2
CASSQGLAGANEQFF
TGCGCCAGCAGCCAGGGACTAGCGGGAGCCAATGAGCAGTTCTTC
>.|TRBJ1-1|TRBV7-9|.
CASSSYPRTEENTEAFF
TGTGCCAGCAGCTCCTACCCCCGGACAGAAGAGAACACTGAAGCTTTCTTT
>few|TRBJ1-4|TRBV20-1|.
CSATGQTRFGYNEKLFF
TGCAGTGCTACCGGACAGACAAGGTTTGGGTACAATGAAAAACTGTTTTTT
>few|TRBJ1-2|TRBV20-1|.
CSARHVGADYTF
TGCAGTGCTAGACACGTGGGAGCAGACTACACCTTC
>.|TRBJ2-3|TRBV12-3/TRBV12-4|.
CASSKSTGYTDTQYF
TGTGCCAGCAGTAAATCTACAGGGTACACAGATACGCAGTATTTT
>few|TRBJ2-1|TRBV5-4|.
CASSSVDRFFNEQFF
TGTGCCAGCAGCTCGGTCGACAGATTCTTCAATGAGCAGTTCTTC
>few|TRBJ2-7|TRBV4-3|TRBD1
CASSPTSQGPTYEQYF
TGCGCCAGCAGCCCGACCTCACAGGGGCCCACCTACGAGCAGTACTTC
>few|TRBJ1-4|TRBV5-5|.
CASSFSQTSNEKLFF
TGTGCCAGCAGCTTTTCGCAGACTAGTAATGAAAAACTGTTTTTT
>few|TRBJ2-2|TRBV7-6|.
CASSSTPTLNTGELFF
TGTGCCAGCAGCTCGACACCAACCTTGAACACCGGGGAGCTGTTTTTT
>few|TRBJ2-2|TRBV6-2/TRBV6-3|TRBD2
CASSYSMGLAGIVGELFF
TGTGCCAGCAGTTACTCGATGGGACTAGCGGGAATTGTTGGGGAGCTGTTTTTT
>.|TRBJ2-7|TRBV14|TRBD2
CASSRHSGSHEQYF
TGTGCCAGCAGCCGACATAGCGGGAGCCACGAGCAGTACTTC